The rows below give T cell receptor beta chains drawn from one sample of a study of cytomegalovirus exposure and HLA in healthy donors. Measured with immunoSEQ multiplex PCR; TCRdb has only the in-frame clones, and not every one. Of 55,000 or so clones in the sample, roughly 82% were seen once. The sample consisted of PBMCs. These receptors all come from a man younger than 45 in good health and CMV-seronegative. The CDR3 runs from the conserved cysteine through the conserved F or W. Fields, in order: J gene, D gene, V gene, clone size, CDR3 DNA, CDR3 protein. A D gene is named only where the DNA matches it firmly. Rows give clone size only sometimes, using once, few, many, or a class for an expanded clone.

j_gene: TRBJ2-6
d_gene: TRBD1
v_gene: TRBV29-1
abundance: NA
CDR3nt: TGCAGCGTCGGGACAGGGGGCTTTGGGGCCAACGTCCTGACTTTC
CDR3aa: CSVGTGGFGANVLTF

j_gene: TRBJ2-1
d_gene: TRBD2
v_gene: TRBV4-2
abundance: NA
CDR3nt: TGTGCCAGCAGCCAAGCACCGGGACTAGCTTCCTACAATGAGCAGTTCTTC
CDR3aa: CASSQAPGLASYNEQFF

j_gene: TRBJ2-2
d_gene: TRBD2
v_gene: TRBV19
abundance: few
CDR3nt: TGTGCCAGTAGTATAACCGCGACTAGCGTCAACACCGGGGAGCTGTTTTTT
CDR3aa: CASSITATSVNTGELFF

j_gene: TRBJ1-5
d_gene: TRBD1
v_gene: TRBV15
abundance: NA
CDR3nt: TGTGCCACCAGCAGGGGAAGGACAGGGGGACAGCCCCAGCATTTT
CDR3aa: CATSRGRTGGQPQHF

j_gene: TRBJ1-4
d_gene: NA
v_gene: TRBV5-1
abundance: NA
CDR3nt: TGCGCCAGCAGCTTAAGGGGGAGTGAAAAACTGTTTTTT
CDR3aa: CASSLRGSEKLFF

j_gene: TRBJ2-1
d_gene: TRBD1
v_gene: TRBV6-5
abundance: NA
CDR3nt: TGTGCCAGCAGTTACTCAATCACAGGGGGCGGTGAGCAGTTCTTC
CDR3aa: CASSYSITGGGEQFF

j_gene: TRBJ1-6
d_gene: NA
v_gene: TRBV2
abundance: NA
CDR3nt: TGTGCCAGCAGTGGACAGTATAATTCACCCCTCCACTTT
CDR3aa: CASSGQYNSPLHF

j_gene: TRBJ2-7
d_gene: TRBD1
v_gene: TRBV5-1
abundance: NA
CDR3nt: TGCGCCAGCAGCTTGGTAGGTCAGGGGGCGGCCGAGCAGTACTTC
CDR3aa: CASSLVGQGAAEQYF

j_gene: TRBJ2-7
d_gene: NA
v_gene: TRBV5-4
abundance: NA
CDR3nt: TGTGCCAGCAGCTTGGGCGCCGGTTATACCTCCTCACTCCACGAGCAGTACTTC
CDR3aa: CASSLGAGYTSSLHEQYF

j_gene: TRBJ1-2
d_gene: NA
v_gene: TRBV10-3
abundance: NA
CDR3nt: TGTGCCACCGGCGAGGGGGAGAACTATGGCTACACCTTC
CDR3aa: CATGEGENYGYTF

j_gene: TRBJ2-3
d_gene: NA
v_gene: TRBV7-2
abundance: NA
CDR3nt: TGTGCCAGCAGCCGACAGACAGATACGCAGTATTTT
CDR3aa: CASSRQTDTQYF

j_gene: TRBJ2-1
d_gene: TRBD1
v_gene: TRBV5-1
abundance: NA
CDR3nt: TGCGCCAGCAGCCCCGGGACAGGGATCACATATGAGCAGTTCTTC
CDR3aa: CASSPGTGITYEQFF

j_gene: TRBJ1-2
d_gene: NA
v_gene: TRBV29-1
abundance: once
CDR3nt: TGCAGCGTGCAGACCGGCGGCTCTAACTATGGCTACACCTTC
CDR3aa: CSVQTGGSNYGYTF

j_gene: TRBJ1-1
d_gene: NA
v_gene: TRBV7-2
abundance: NA
CDR3nt: TGTGCCAGCAGCTTAGACAGGTTAACTGAAGCTTTCTTT
CDR3aa: CASSLDRLTEAFF

j_gene: TRBJ2-6
d_gene: TRBD1
v_gene: TRBV7-6
abundance: NA
CDR3nt: TGTGCCAGCAGCTTAACAGGGGGAATCTCTGGGGCTAACGTCCTGACTTTC
CDR3aa: CASSLTGGISGANVLTF

j_gene: TRBJ1-3
d_gene: NA
v_gene: TRBV7-9
abundance: NA
CDR3nt: TGTGCCAGCAGCCCCGATAGCGGACGGCGCTCTGGAAACACCATATATTTT
CDR3aa: CASSPDSGRRSGNTIYF

j_gene: TRBJ2-1
d_gene: TRBD2
v_gene: TRBV4-1
abundance: NA
CDR3nt: TGCGCCAGCAGCCAAGATACAGGTAGCGGGAGGCCAGTGCTCTTC
CDR3aa: CASSQDTGSGRPVLF

j_gene: TRBJ1-2
d_gene: NA
v_gene: TRBV5-4
abundance: NA
CDR3nt: TGTGCCAGCAGCACGCACAGCGGGGCGGGTGGCTACACCTTC
CDR3aa: CASSTHSGAGGYTF

j_gene: TRBJ2-7
d_gene: NA
v_gene: TRBV5-1
abundance: NA
CDR3nt: TGCGCCAGCAGCCCAACCACAGGGTACGAGCAGTACTTC
CDR3aa: CASSPTTGYEQYF

j_gene: TRBJ2-6
d_gene: TRBD1
v_gene: TRBV7-2
abundance: NA
CDR3nt: TGTGCCAGCAGACCAGGGGACAGGGGTTTTACTGGGGCCAACGTCCTGACTTTC
CDR3aa: CASRPGDRGFTGANVLTF

j_gene: TRBJ1-1
d_gene: TRBD1
v_gene: TRBV2
abundance: NA
CDR3nt: TGTGCCAGCAGGGAACAGGGGAGGGGTACTGAAGCTTTCTTT
CDR3aa: CASREQGRGTEAFF

j_gene: TRBJ2-2
d_gene: TRBD1
v_gene: TRBV11-1
abundance: NA
CDR3nt: TGTGCCAGCAACACAGGGGGATCGAACACCGGGGAGCTGTTTTTT
CDR3aa: CASNTGGSNTGELFF

j_gene: TRBJ2-3
d_gene: TRBD1
v_gene: TRBV6-5
abundance: NA
CDR3nt: TGTGCCAGCAGACCGGGACAGCCGATAGATACGCAGTATTTT
CDR3aa: CASRPGQPIDTQYF

j_gene: TRBJ2-2
d_gene: NA
v_gene: TRBV5-1
abundance: NA
CDR3nt: TGCGCCAGCAGCTTGGCCGGGTCCACCGGGGAGCTGTTTTTT
CDR3aa: CASSLAGSTGELFF

j_gene: TRBJ1-6
d_gene: NA
v_gene: TRBV11-2
abundance: NA
CDR3nt: TGTGCCAGCAGCTTAGTTACACAGAATAATTCACCCCTCCACTTT
CDR3aa: CASSLVTQNNSPLHF

j_gene: TRBJ2-6
d_gene: TRBD1
v_gene: TRBV30
abundance: NA
CDR3nt: TGTGCCTGCGGACAGGGGAACTCTGGGGCCAACGTCCTGACTTTC
CDR3aa: CACGQGNSGANVLTF

j_gene: TRBJ2-5
d_gene: TRBD1
v_gene: TRBV18
abundance: once
CDR3nt: TGTGCCAGCTCAGGCAGGGGGGAGACCCAGTACTTC
CDR3aa: CASSGRGETQYF

j_gene: TRBJ1-2
d_gene: TRBD1
v_gene: TRBV30
abundance: NA
CDR3nt: TGTGCCTGGAATCGGAAGGGGACAGGGACCCAATATGGCTACACCTTC
CDR3aa: CAWNRKGTGTQYGYTF

j_gene: TRBJ2-2
d_gene: TRBD2
v_gene: TRBV30
abundance: few
CDR3nt: TGTGCCTGGAGTGTACTAGCGGGGGACACCGGGGAGCTGTTTTTT
CDR3aa: CAWSVLAGDTGELFF

j_gene: TRBJ2-5
d_gene: NA
v_gene: TRBV4-3
abundance: NA
CDR3nt: TGCGCCAGCAGCCAAGATTATTCGGAGACCCAGTACTTC
CDR3aa: CASSQDYSETQYF

j_gene: TRBJ1-5
d_gene: NA
v_gene: TRBV6-5
abundance: NA
CDR3nt: TGTGCCAGCAGTTCACCCTCCCAGGGGAATCAGCCCCAGCATTTT
CDR3aa: CASSSPSQGNQPQHF

j_gene: TRBJ1-2
d_gene: TRBD1
v_gene: TRBV18
abundance: NA
CDR3nt: TGTGCCAGCTACCCGGGACAGGGAACCTATGGCTACACCTTC
CDR3aa: CASYPGQGTYGYTF

j_gene: TRBJ2-1
d_gene: NA
v_gene: TRBV29-1
abundance: NA
CDR3nt: TGCAGCGTCGAAAGAGTTAACAATGAGCAGTTCTTC
CDR3aa: CSVERVNNEQFF

j_gene: TRBJ2-1
d_gene: TRBD2
v_gene: TRBV2
abundance: NA
CDR3nt: TGTGCCAGCAGTGGTCTAAAGTGGGAGGGCCACTCTGAGCAGTTCTTC
CDR3aa: CASSGLKWEGHSEQFF

j_gene: TRBJ2-7
d_gene: NA
v_gene: TRBV7-2
abundance: NA
CDR3nt: TGTGCCAGCAGCCCGACTACTCGGAGAGACGAGCAGTACTTC
CDR3aa: CASSPTTRRDEQYF

j_gene: TRBJ1-3
d_gene: NA
v_gene: TRBV7-6
abundance: NA
CDR3nt: TGTGCCAGCAGCTTGGGGGGACGGTTCTCTGGAAACACCATATATTTT
CDR3aa: CASSLGGRFSGNTIYF

j_gene: TRBJ2-5
d_gene: TRBD1
v_gene: TRBV18
abundance: NA
CDR3nt: TGTGCCAGCTCACCAGGGACAGGGCCAGAGACCCAGTACTTC
CDR3aa: CASSPGTGPETQYF

j_gene: TRBJ2-1
d_gene: TRBD2
v_gene: TRBV13
abundance: NA
CDR3nt: TGTGCCAGCAGCCCCCCGGGACTAGGGGTACGGAATGAGCAGTTCTTC
CDR3aa: CASSPPGLGVRNEQFF

j_gene: TRBJ2-5
d_gene: TRBD2
v_gene: TRBV7-9
abundance: once
CDR3nt: TGTGCCAGCAGCCCGACCGCACGGGGGGAAGAGACCCAGTACTTC
CDR3aa: CASSPTARGEETQYF

j_gene: TRBJ2-1
d_gene: NA
v_gene: TRBV30
abundance: NA
CDR3nt: TGTGCCTGGAGGGGGCGGGGATACGATGAGCAGTTCTTC
CDR3aa: CAWRGRGYDEQFF

j_gene: TRBJ1-5
d_gene: TRBD1
v_gene: TRBV5-6
abundance: NA
CDR3nt: TGTGCCAGCAGAAACAGGGGGCGCCCCAATCAGCCCCAGCATTTT
CDR3aa: CASRNRGRPNQPQHF

j_gene: TRBJ1-4
d_gene: TRBD1
v_gene: TRBV7-9
abundance: NA
CDR3nt: TGTGCCAGCAGCTTGGGACAGGGGAATGAAAAACTGTTTTTT
CDR3aa: CASSLGQGNEKLFF

j_gene: TRBJ1-2
d_gene: TRBD1
v_gene: TRBV28
abundance: NA
CDR3nt: TGTGCCAGCAGATCAGACAGGGTTCAAGGCTACACCTTC
CDR3aa: CASRSDRVQGYTF

j_gene: TRBJ1-2
d_gene: TRBD1
v_gene: TRBV6-1
abundance: NA
CDR3nt: TGTGCCAGCAGTGTGACCGGGACAGAAAACTATGGCTACACCTTC
CDR3aa: CASSVTGTENYGYTF